Listed below are T cell receptor beta chains from one sample, sequenced in a study of blood T cell repertoires in COVID-19. Libraries were prepared by immunoSEQ multiplex PCR; TCRdb keeps only in-frame clonotypes and omits some of them. The profile shows under 350,000 clones, around 86% of them singletons. The sequenced sample consisted of PBMCs or T cells enriched from blood (not recorded which). The receptors shown here come from a woman aged 40 to 50 with acute COVID-19. CDR3s include the opening cysteine and the closing phenylalanine or tryptophan. The order of the fields is J gene, clone size, V gene, D gene, CDR3 DNA, CDR3 protein. The D gene is left open where the match is weak. A row's size may be missing; if present it is once, few, many or a size class.

>TRBJ1-2|-|TRBV12-3/TRBV12-4|-
TGTGCCAGCAGGCGGACTAACTATGGCTACACCTTC
CASRRTNYGYTF
>TRBJ1-4|-|TRBV15|-
TGTGCCACCAGCAGAGATGGCGGCAACTATGAAAAACTGTTTTTT
CATSRDGGNYEKLFF
>TRBJ2-4|-|TRBV4-1|-
TGCGCCAGCAGCCACGGACAGTTAGCCAAAAACATTCAGTACTTC
CASSHGQLAKNIQYF
>TRBJ2-7|-|TRBV5-1|-
TGCGCCAGCAGCTTGAGACAGTCCTACGAGCAGTACTTC
CASSLRQSYEQYF
>TRBJ2-1|-|TRBV5-1|TRBD2
TGCGCCAGCAGCGACTACGATCTAGCGGGGGGGCCAAGCTCCTACAATGAGCAGTTCTTC
CASSDYDLAGGPSSYNEQFF
>TRBJ2-2|-|TRBV6-6|TRBD1
TGTGCCAGCTCCCGGGACAGGGGGTCTGGGGAGCTGTTTTTT
CASSRDRGSGELFF
>TRBJ1-2|-|TRBV23-1|TRBD1
TGCGCCAGCAGTCAAAAGGCAGGGGGCGTCACCTATGGCTACACCTTC
CASSQKAGGVTYGYTF
>TRBJ1-2|-|TRBV11-2|-
TGTGCCAGCAGCTTAGATTTTTCAGGCCGCAACTATGGCTACACCTTC
CASSLDFSGRNYGYTF
>TRBJ1-1|once|TRBV7-8|-
TGTGCCAGCAGCTTAGTACCAGTAAACACTGAAGCTTTCTTT
CASSLVPVNTEAFF
>TRBJ1-6|-|TRBV7-2|-
TGTGCCAGCAGCTTAGACAGTCTGTATAATTCACCCCTCCACTTT
CASSLDSLYNSPLHF
>TRBJ2-7|-|TRBV6-2/TRBV6-3|TRBD1
TGTGCCAGCAGTTACTTCGGGACAGGGCGCTTGGAGCAGTACTTC
CASSYFGTGRLEQYF
>TRBJ2-3|-|TRBV7-9|-
TGTGCCAGCAGCTTAGCGTCCCACACAGATACGCAGTATTTT
CASSLASHTDTQYF
>TRBJ1-6|-|TRBV3-1/TRBV3-2|-
TGTGCCAGCAGCGGATTGGACAGCTCCTATAATTCACCCCTCCACTTT
CASSGLDSSYNSPLHF
>TRBJ1-2|-|TRBV2|TRBD1
TGTGCCAGCAGTGGTAGCGCGCAGGGGGACTATGGCTACACCTTC
CASSGSAQGDYGYTF
>TRBJ2-7|-|TRBV9|-
TGTGCCAGCAGCGTAGGACTAGGCAGCTCCTACGAGCAGTACTTC
CASSVGLGSSYEQYF
>TRBJ1-3|-|TRBV5-6|TRBD1
TGTGCCAGCAGCATAGTAGACAGGGGTCAGAACACCATATATTTT
CASSIVDRGQNTIYF
>TRBJ2-5|-|TRBV5-4|-
TGTGCCAGCAGCTTGGACACGGAGACCCAGTACTTC
CASSLDTETQYF
>TRBJ1-1|-|TRBV5-4|-
TGTGCCAGCAGCTTTCAGGGTATGAACACTGAAGCTTTCTTT
CASSFQGMNTEAFF
>TRBJ1-1|-|TRBV6-5|TRBD1
TGTGCCAGCAGTTATGGGGACAGGGTGAACACTGAAGCTTTCTTT
CASSYGDRVNTEAFF
>TRBJ1-2|-|TRBV6-5|-
TGTGCCAGCAGTTTCGGGGGAATAGACTATGGCTACACCTTC
CASSFGGIDYGYTF
>TRBJ2-1|-|TRBV10-3|TRBD2
TGTGCCATCAGTGACCGGGTAGCGGGGGGGCAGGTTACCTACAATGAGCAGTTCTTC
CAISDRVAGGQVTYNEQFF
>TRBJ1-6|few|TRBV5-1|-
TGCGCCAGCAGCTTGACAGGAGCCCCTAATAATTCACCCCTCCACTTT
CASSLTGAPNNSPLHF
>TRBJ2-1|-|TRBV7-2|-
TGTGCCAGCAGCCCGAACGGGTTAAATCGGTACAATGAGCAGTTCTTC
CASSPNGLNRYNEQFF
>TRBJ1-2|-|TRBV12-3/TRBV12-4|-
TGTGCCAGCAGAAGGACATCGTCCCATTTCTTC
CASRRTSSHFF
>TRBJ1-2|-|TRBV19|TRBD1
TGTGCCAGTAACATCAGGGGGTATCATGGCTACACCTTC
CASNIRGYHGYTF
>TRBJ1-1|-|TRBV5-4|-
TGTGCCAGCAGCTCCGGAGGACAGTCCACTGAAGCTTTCTTT
CASSSGGQSTEAFF
>TRBJ1-2|-|TRBV11-2|-
TGTGCCAGCAGCTTTTTGGGGGGTGGCTACACCTTC
CASSFLGGGYTF
>TRBJ2-3|-|TRBV18|TRBD2
TGTGCCAGCTCACCAGCGCCTGCAGCGGGGGCAGATACGCAGTATTTT
CASSPAPAAGADTQYF
>TRBJ1-4|-|TRBV4-1|TRBD1
TGCGCCAGCAGCCAGGGACAGATGAATGAAAAACTGTTTTTT
CASSQGQMNEKLFF
>TRBJ2-7|-|TRBV6-4|-
TGTGCCAGCAGTGACACCGCCCCTGGGGGCAGACCCTACTCCTACGAGCAGTACTTC
CASSDTAPGGRPYSYEQYF
>TRBJ2-7|once|TRBV7-9|-
TGTGCCAGCAGCGGAAGCGGGTACGAGCAGTACTTC
CASSGSGYEQYF
>TRBJ1-5|-|TRBV27|TRBD1
TGTGCCAGCAGGTATACAGGGGGCAATAGCAATCAGCCCCAGCATTTT
CASRYTGGNSNQPQHF
>TRBJ2-7|-|TRBV5-4|TRBD1
TGTGCCAGCAGCTTAGGGACAGGGGGCCCCGTTCGGTCCTACGAGCAGTACTTC
CASSLGTGGPVRSYEQYF
>TRBJ1-6|-|TRBV20-1|-
TGCAGTGCTAGTCCAGGGTTCGCCTATAATTCACCCCTCCACTTT
CSASPGFAYNSPLHF
>TRBJ1-2|few|TRBV4-1|-
TGCGCCAGCAGCCAAGAACTTACCTATAAGTATGGCTACACCTTC
CASSQELTYKYGYTF
>TRBJ2-5|-|TRBV6-5|-
TGTGCCAGCAGTAACCCGGGAGTCATTAAGACCCAGTACTTC
CASSNPGVIKTQYF
>TRBJ1-5|-|TRBV2|-
TGTGCCAGCAGGGACGGGAGTCGGGGCAATCAGCCCCAGCATTTT
CASRDGSRGNQPQHF
>TRBJ2-7|-|TRBV7-9|-
TGTGCCAGCAGCTTAACCTCCAGGGCCCCCCACGAGCAGTACTTC
CASSLTSRAPHEQYF
>TRBJ1-6|-|TRBV28|-
TGTGCCAGCAGTTCCGGGAGTTCACCCCTCCACTTT
CASSSGSSPLHF
>TRBJ1-2|-|TRBV6-4|TRBD1
TGTGCCAGCAGGATTGGGACAGGGGGCATGGGGGATATAGGCTACACCTTC
CASRIGTGGMGDIGYTF
>TRBJ1-1|-|TRBV5-1|-
TGCGCCAGCAGCTTGGGACAGCCGAACACTGAAGCTTTCTTT
CASSLGQPNTEAFF
>TRBJ2-5|-|TRBV29-1|TRBD1
TGCAGCGTTTCCTCGGTACAGGGGCAGGAGACCCAGTACTTC
CSVSSVQGQETQYF
>TRBJ1-2|-|TRBV27|TRBD1
TGTGCCAGCAGTGACGAAAGGGGGCGCGGGTTGGACTATGGCTACACCTTC
CASSDERGRGLDYGYTF
>TRBJ2-5|-|TRBV5-6|TRBD1
TGTGCCAGCAGCGGCGACAGGGATGAGACCCAGTACTTC
CASSGDRDETQYF
>TRBJ2-1|-|TRBV6-2/TRBV6-3|TRBD2
TGTGCCAGCAGTTACTCGACACTAGCGGGAGGCATTCCTACAAGTGAGCAGTTCTTC
CASSYSTLAGGIPTSEQFF
>TRBJ1-3|few|TRBV9|-
TGTGCCAGCAGCGTAGCTCCGGCGGGCTCTGGAAACACCATATATTTT
CASSVAPAGSGNTIYF
>TRBJ2-3|-|TRBV7-2|-
TGTGCCAGCAGCTTAGAACAGGTTATTGATACGCAGTATTTT
CASSLEQVIDTQYF
>TRBJ2-1|-|TRBV6-2/TRBV6-3|-
TGTGCCAGCAGTTCCGCCGGGACTGGAACCAATGAGCAGTTCTTC
CASSSAGTGTNEQFF
>TRBJ1-1|-|TRBV6-5|TRBD1
TGTGCCAGCAGCAATTACAGGGGATTAAACACTGAAGCTTTCTTT
CASSNYRGLNTEAFF
>TRBJ1-2|-|TRBV4-3|-
TGCGCCAGCAGCCAAGCCGCCGGGACACCCTATGGCTACACCTTC
CASSQAAGTPYGYTF
>TRBJ1-6|-|TRBV10-3|-
TGTGCCATCAGTCGACTGAATTCACCCCTCCACTTT
CAISRLNSPLHF
>TRBJ2-7|-|TRBV5-6|TRBD1
TGTGCCAGCAGCCGACCGGGACAGGGGTTCTACGAGCAGTACTTC
CASSRPGQGFYEQYF
>TRBJ2-1|-|TRBV7-2|TRBD2
TGTGCCAGCAGCTTAGTCGGGAGGGCACAAGAGCAGTTCTTC
CASSLVGRAQEQFF
>TRBJ1-4|once|TRBV19|TRBD1
TGTGCCAGTAGTAAGACAGGGGCTTTCGAAAAACTGTTTTTT
CASSKTGAFEKLFF
>TRBJ1-2|few|TRBV19|-
TGTGCCAGTATGTCGGCTGCTAGGATCTATGGCTACACCTTC
CASMSAARIYGYTF
>TRBJ1-1|once|TRBV11-3|-
TGTGCCAGCAGCCAAGGCCAGAGGGAAGCTTTCTTT
CASSQGQREAFF
>TRBJ2-7|-|TRBV28|TRBD1
TGTGCCAGCAAAGACAGGGAACCCTACGAGCAGTACTTC
CASKDREPYEQYF
>TRBJ1-3|-|TRBV5-1|-
TGCGCCAGCACGGCTGGAAACACCATATATTTT
CASTAGNTIYF
>TRBJ2-3|-|TRBV15|TRBD2
TGTGCCACCAGCCGAATAATTACACCCGGACTAGCAGATACGCAGTATTTT
CATSRIITPGLADTQYF
>TRBJ1-1|-|TRBV11-2|-
TGTGCCAGCAGCTTAGCGGGCGATAGGAGGGGCAGGGTTCGCACTGAAGCTTTCTTT
CASSLAGDRRGRVRTEAFF